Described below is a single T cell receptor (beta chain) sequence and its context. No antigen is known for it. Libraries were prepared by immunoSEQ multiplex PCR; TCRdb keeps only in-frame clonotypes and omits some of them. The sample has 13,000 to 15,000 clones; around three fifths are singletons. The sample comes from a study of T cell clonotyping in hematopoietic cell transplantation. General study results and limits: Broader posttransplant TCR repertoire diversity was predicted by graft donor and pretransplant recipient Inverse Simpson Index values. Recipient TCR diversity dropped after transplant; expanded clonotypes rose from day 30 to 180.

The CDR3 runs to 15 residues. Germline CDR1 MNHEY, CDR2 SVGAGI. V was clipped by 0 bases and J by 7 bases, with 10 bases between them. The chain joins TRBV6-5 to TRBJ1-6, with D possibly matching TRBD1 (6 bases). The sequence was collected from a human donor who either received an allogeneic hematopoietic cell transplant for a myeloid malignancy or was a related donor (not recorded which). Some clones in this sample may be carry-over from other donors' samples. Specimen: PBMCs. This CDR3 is CASSYSLGGNSPLHF. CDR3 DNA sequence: TGTGCCAGCAGTTACTCGTTAGGGGGGAATTCACCCCTCCACTTT.